This T cell receptor beta chain is from a study of blood T cell repertoires in COVID-19. This CDR3 has 14 residues. Between the trimmed V and J ends, which lost 4 bases and 2 bases, there was a span of 11 bases. Germline CDR1 SGHRS, CDR2 YFSETQ. Original methodology: Reference gene primer amplification yielded estimated nucleated cell counts. The table came from immunoSEQ multiplex PCR; TCRdb's copy has only in-frame clones and leaves some out. V and J calls plus clone size are reproduced from that table; the DNA served to infer D and trimming. This sample has a few hundred thousand clones; roughly 80% occur once, and the top ten carry 10%.

V and J are TRBV5-1 and TRBJ2-3; D perhaps matches TRBD2 (6 bases). The TCR comes from an elderly woman with acute or convalescent COVID-19. The source material was peripheral blood. DNA of the CDR3: TGCGCCAGCAGCCAGGGACTTGTCACAGATACGCAGTATTTT. Translation gives CASSQGLVTDTQYF.